The 13 T cell receptor beta chains presented below share a single source sample, sequenced in a study of blood T cell repertoires in COVID-19. Measured with immunoSEQ multiplex PCR; TCRdb has only the in-frame clones, and not every one. Here the sample spans a few hundred thousand clones, roughly 88% being singletons. The sample was PBMCs or T cells enriched from blood (not recorded which). The source of these receptors is a man between 25 and 39 years old who had recovered from COVID-19.

V and J are TRBV30 and TRBJ2-5; D ambiguous. The germline V gene has CDR1 GTSNPN and CDR2 SVGIG (reference sequence). CDR3 length: 12 amino acids. With 0 bases removed from V and 9 bases from J, the gap between germline ends came to 11 bases. The CDR3 region is CAWSVLSPSQYF. The DNA of the CDR3 is TGTGCCTGGAGTGTACTATCACCGTCCCAGTACTTC.

In its sample, this clone was seen once. This chain connects TRBV6-5 to TRBJ1-2; the D gene is possibly TRBD1 (5 bases). The germline V and J ends were trimmed by 4 bases and 6 bases, with 12 bases remaining between them. Germline CDR1 and CDR2: MNHEY and SVGAGI. The CDR3 is 13 residues long. CDR3 bases: TGTGCCAGCAGTTCCAGGGTGCCCAATGGCTACACCTTC. Its protein product is CASSSRVPNGYTF.

V usage is TRBV5-1 and J usage is TRBJ2-5, with 8 bases matching TRBD2. CDR1 and CDR2 (germline): SGHRS, YFSETQ. This CDR3 contains 15 residues. J lost 1 base, V lost 4 bases, and 6 bases had no gene match. CDR3 in DNA: TGCGCCAGCAGCGAAGGACTAGCCCTCCAAGAGACCCAGTACTTC. This codes for CASSEGLALQETQYF. Variable domain in full (rest from reference TRBV5-1 and TRBJ2-5): KAGVTQTPRYLIKTRGQQVTLSCSPISGHRSVSWYQQTPGQGLQFLFEYFSETQRNKGNFPGRFSGRQFSNSRSEMNVSTLELGDSALYLCASSEGLALQETQYFGPGTRLLVL.

The genes are TRBV7-9 and TRBJ2-3, with D perhaps matching TRBD2 (7 bases). The CDR3 spans 14 residues. Germline CDR1 reads SEHNR; CDR2 reads FQNEAQ (reference sequence). V shed 7 bases and J shed 4 bases, with 15 bases lying between them. The CDR3 loop reads CASNRKGGADTQYF. CDR3 bases: TGTGCCAGCAACCGTAAGGGGGGGGCAGATACGCAGTATTTT.

This clone was seen a few times. The genes are TRBV11-3 and TRBJ1-3; D may be TRBD1 (6 bases). Trimming cost V 3 bases and J 0 bases, with 9 bases left between them. Per germline, CDR1 SGHNT and CDR2 YENEEA. This CDR3 has 15 residues. The CDR3 sequence: CASSLDSRSGNTIYF. DNA of the CDR3: TGTGCCAGCAGCTTGGACAGCCGCTCTGGAAACACCATATATTTT.

The chain is built from TRBV5-1 and TRBJ2-3; possible D gene TRBD1, 6 bases. Trimming left V 4 bases short and J 4 bases short, with 13 bases between. Per germline, CDR1 SGHRS and CDR2 YFSETQ. This CDR3 is built from 14 residues. CDR3 sequence (DNA): TGCGCCAGCAGCCCTCAGGGGTTGTCAGATACGCAGTATTTT. It is translated as CASSPQGLSDTQYF.

V usage is TRBV24-1 and J usage is TRBJ2-1, with D maybe TRBD2 (5 bases). The CDR3 is 14 residues long. Trimming took 9 bases from V and 0 from J, leaving 11 bases between them. CDR1 and CDR2 (germline): KGHDR, SFDVKD. The CDR3 spells CATGGVSSYNEQFF. In DNA, the CDR3 is TGTGCCACCGGAGGCGTGAGCTCCTACAATGAGCAGTTCTTC.

This chain connects TRBV7-9 to TRBJ1-4; D ambiguous. CDR1 is SEHNR, CDR2 FQNEAQ, per germline (reference sequence). V lost 2 bases and J 8 bases, leaving 6 bases between the germline ends. CDR3 length equals 12 residues. The CDR3, as DNA: TGTGCCAGCAGCTTACCACAGGAAAAACTGTTTTTT. Protein product: CASSLPQEKLFF. The full variable domain, with the rest looked up from reference TRBV7-9 and TRBJ1-4, is DTGVSQNPRHKITKRGQNVTFRCDPISEHNRLYWYRQTLGQGPEFLTYFQNEAQLEKSRLLSDRFSAERPKGSFSTLEIQRTEQGDSAMYLCASSLPQEKLFFGSGTQLSVL.

V and J are TRBV10-1 and TRBJ2-7, with 11 bases lining up with TRBD1. The CDR3 consists of 13 residues. Unmatched junction bases numbered 6, after V lost 8 bases and J lost 6 bases. Per germline, CDR1 WNHNN and CDR2 SYGVQD (reference sequence). The CDR3 loop reads CASSRTGGSEQYF. The DNA of the CDR3 is TGCGCCAGCTCCAGGACAGGGGGCTCCGAGCAGTACTTC.

The rearrangement joins TRBV7-9 to TRBJ1-5, with TRBD1 identical over 7 bases. The germline V gene encodes CDR1 SEHNR and CDR2 FQNEAQ (reference sequence). The CDR3 covers 15 residues. With 6 bases clipped from V and 6 bases from J, the junction kept 11 bases outside the gene matches. The CDR3 DNA sequence: TGTGCCAGCAGTTTTACAGGGGTCGGGCCTCAGCCCCAGCATTTT. It yields the protein CASSFTGVGPQPQHF. The entire variable domain, with the rest obtained from reference TRBV7-9 and TRBJ1-5, is as follows: DTGVSQNPRHKITKRGQNVTFRCDPISEHNRLYWYRQTLGQGPEFLTYFQNEAQLEKSRLLSDRFSAERPKGSFSTLEIQRTEQGDSAMYLCASSFTGVGPQPQHFGDGTRLSIL.

This chain uses TRBV2 with TRBJ1-3, with D tentatively TRBD1 (5 bases). Germline CDR1 SNHLY, CDR2 FYNNEI. With 6 bases removed from V and 1 base from J, the gap between germline ends came to 13 bases. The CDR3 extends over 15 amino acids. CDR3 sequence reads: CASREGGGSGNTIYF. The DNA for the CDR3 is TGTGCCAGCAGGGAGGGTGGGGGATCTGGAAACACCATATATTTT.

The chain links TRBV5-6 to TRBJ2-7; 10 nucleotides line up with TRBD1. The CDR3 covers 15 residues. Germline loops: CDR1 SGHDT, CDR2 YYEEEE. With 2 bases clipped from V and 1 base from J, the junction kept 3 bases outside the gene matches. The CDR3 DNA reads as TGTGCCAGCAGCTTCGGGACAGGGGAATCCTACGAGCAGTACTTC. It is translated as CASSFGTGESYEQYF.

The chain uses TRBV5-8 and TRBJ1-1; D is perhaps TRBD1 (5 bases). The length of the CDR3 is 14 residues. From germline, CDR1 is SGHTS and CDR2 YDEGEE. V was trimmed by 4 bases and J by 5 bases, leaving 15 bases between them. This chain's CDR3 is CASSSGRGGTEAFF. The CDR3, as DNA: TGTGCCAGCAGCAGCGGGCGGGGCGGAACTGAAGCTTTCTTT.